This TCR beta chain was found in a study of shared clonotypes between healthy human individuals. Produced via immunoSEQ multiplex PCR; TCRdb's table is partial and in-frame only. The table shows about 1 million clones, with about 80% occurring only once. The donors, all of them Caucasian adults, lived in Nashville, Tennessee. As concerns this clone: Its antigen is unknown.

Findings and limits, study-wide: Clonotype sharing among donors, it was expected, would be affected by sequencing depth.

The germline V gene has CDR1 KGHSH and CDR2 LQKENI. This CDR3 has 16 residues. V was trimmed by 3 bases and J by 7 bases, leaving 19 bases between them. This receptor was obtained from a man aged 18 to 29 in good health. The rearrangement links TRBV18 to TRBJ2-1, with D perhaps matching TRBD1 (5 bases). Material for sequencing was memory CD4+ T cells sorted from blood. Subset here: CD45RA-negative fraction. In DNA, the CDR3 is TGTGCCAGCTCACCGGGGCAGGCCGGCAGTTTTAATGAGCAGTTCTTC. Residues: CASSPGQAGSFNEQFF.